This T cell receptor (beta chain) was observed in a study of blood T cell repertoires in COVID-19. Germline V CDR1 and CDR2: LGHNA, YSLEER. The length of the CDR3 is 14 residues. Trimming shortened V by 0 bases and J by 4 bases, and 9 bases separated the two germline ends. For this clone: In the same sample, other DNA sequences code for this CDR3.

TCRdb's table, derived via immunoSEQ multiplex PCR, lists solely in-frame clones and lacks some. The repertoire includes some 200,000 clones, approximately 85% of them detected once, and over 2% sits in the top ten. This rearrangement joins TRBV4-3 to TRBJ1-1; D is perhaps TRBD1 (6 bases). This sequence originates from a woman in her sixties or seventies with COVID-19, enrolled during active disease. Sequences were obtained from peripheral blood. In DNA, the CDR3 is TGCGCCAGCAGCCAAGACAGGGGTGGCACTGAAGCTTTCTTT. Translating it yields CASSQDRGGTEAFF.